This TCR beta chain was observed in a study of OX40 agonist ivuxolimab in advanced cancers. For context, the study as a whole: The costimulatory receptor OX40 (CD134) was targeted by ivuxolimab, a fully human IgG2 agonistic monoclonal antibody. Peripheral TCRbeta sequencing was intended to test whether TCR sequence diversity was altered and clonal T-cell expansion was caused by ivuxolimab. In the dose-escalation cohort, 65% to 85% of patients were male, and the mean age was approximately 60 years with a range of roughly 23 to 90. Of the approximately 54 dose-escalation patients, hepatocellular carcinoma was present in roughly 19, melanoma in approximately 15, renal cell carcinoma in 9 and head and neck cancer in 9. Partial responses occurred in three dose-escalation patients: two with cutaneous melanoma and one with hepatocellular carcinoma. Prior anti-PD-1, anti-PD-L1 or anti-CTLA-4 therapy was permitted, and 35% to 40% of dose-escalation patients had received checkpoint inhibitors. The paper covers the monotherapy dose-escalation part of the phase I ivuxolimab trial, which included N of about 50 patients. Intravenous ivuxolimab was administered to patients every 2 weeks at six dose levels: 0.01, 0.1, 0.3, 1.5, 3 and 10 mg/kg.

Taken from the germline V gene, the CDR1 and CDR2 loops are SGHDT and YYEEEE. V ends up 4 bases short and J 5 bases short, with an unmatched junction base count of 7. The CDR3 spans 15 residues, from the cysteine through the phenylalanine. Of the read, only the CDR3 DNA is kept; its 45 bases are in frame from base 1. Patients with autoimmune disease history or receiving systemic immunosuppression were excluded from the trial. Peripheral blood for TCR sequencing was collected from all dose cohorts at baseline, on cycle 4 day 1, and on cycle 7 day 1. The samples were drawn from a first-in-human, open-label, multicenter phase I dose-escalation trial of ivuxolimab. Adults with locally advanced or metastatic melanoma, renal cell carcinoma, hepatocellular carcinoma or head and neck squamous cell carcinoma were enrolled in the trial. Before TCR sequencing, CD4+ T cells and CD8+ T cells from peripheral blood were sorted into separate populations.

Genomic DNA was extracted from sorted cells for sequencing of the TCRbeta CDR3 region. The immunoSEQ Assay was used for sequencing of TCRbeta CDR3 regions. The table comes from immuneACCESS by way of TCRdb, which keeps in-frame sequences with V and J called. Part of the clones is missing from these tables; in studies checked, under half for an unresolved V gene and the rest for unknown reasons. The table for this sample lists about 120,000 clones; 80% to 90% of them were counted only once. The ten largest clones capture 0.55% of the sample. What the work shows at the level of the full study, not this receptor alone: After ivuxolimab, CD8+ T cells had more expanded clones than CD4+ T cells on average. Partial responders in the 0.1-3.0 mg/kg groups had among the lowest normalized peripheral clonal expansion, especially among CD8+ T cells. Antigen specificity was not determined for the clonally expanded peripheral T cells. Low levels of normalized T-cell clonal expansion were also seen in some nonresponding patients. At doses of 0.1 to 3.0 mg/kg, clonal expansion of both CD4+ and CD8+ T cells in blood was seen between baseline and week 6.

As regards this clone: No antigen is known for it. It has no much larger one-base neighbor in the sample; base qualities were not kept.

The chain links TRBV5-6 with TRBJ2-5, with 11 bases matching TRBD1. The TCR comes from an adult with an advanced solid tumor such as melanoma, head and neck, liver or kidney cancer. This specimen consisted of CD4+ or CD8+ T cells sorted from blood, obtained in a trial of the OX40 agonist ivuxolimab. The sequence in DNA is TGTGCCAGCAGCCAATGGACAGGGGGCGGTGAGACCCAGTACTTC. This translates into CASSQWTGGGETQYF.